Listed below are T cell receptor beta chains from one sample, sequenced in a study of blood T cell repertoires in COVID-19. TCRdb keeps only in-frame clones here, not all; method: immunoSEQ multiplex PCR. The table lists hundreds of thousands of clones, approximately 85% of them singletons, with roughly 14% in the top ten. Material: peripheral blood. The receptors originated from a human donor in a cohort sampled during active COVID-19. CDR3s include the opening cysteine and the closing phenylalanine or tryptophan. A D gene is named only where the DNA matches it firmly. Clone size is stated in some rows and not others, as once, few, many or a class when expanded.

TRBV6-1	.	.	TRBJ2-5	TGTGCCAGCAGTGAGGTAGCTGGGACCCAGTACTTC	CASSEVAGTQYF
TRBV6-6	TRBD1	.	TRBJ1-4	TGTGCCAGCAGTCCGACAGGGAGGAGTGAAAAACTGTTTTTT	CASSPTGRSEKLFF
TRBV6-5	.	once	TRBJ1-5	TGTGCCAGCAGTTACTCGGACAGAAGCAATCAGCCCCAGCATTTT	CASSYSDRSNQPQHF
TRBV19	TRBD2	few	TRBJ2-3	TGTGCCACCAAAGGCGGGAGACTGACAGATACGCAGTATTTT	CATKGGRLTDTQYF
TRBV21-1	.	.	TRBJ2-1	TGTGCCAGCAGCAAAGAGAGGGGGCCCAATGAGCAGTTCTTC	CASSKERGPNEQFF
TRBV19	.	.	TRBJ2-2	TGTGCCAGTAAGGGGGGGTGGAACACCGGGGAGCTGTTTTTT	CASKGGWNTGELFF
TRBV2	.	.	TRBJ1-2	TGTGCCAGCAGTGACCCAGTAACTAACTATGGCTACACCTTC	CASSDPVTNYGYTF
TRBV5-8	.	.	TRBJ2-3	TGTGCCAGCAGCCCCGCGTATACCTCCACAGATACGCAGTATTTT	CASSPAYTSTDTQYF
TRBV7-9	.	.	TRBJ1-6	TGTGCCAGCAGCTTCGCAGGGCCCGATTCACCCCTCCACTTT	CASSFAGPDSPLHF
TRBV7-2	TRBD2	.	TRBJ2-1	TGTGCCAGCAGCTTGGCTAGCGGGAGGTATGAGCAGTTCTTC	CASSLASGRYEQFF
TRBV11-2	.	.	TRBJ2-3	TGTGCCAGCAGCTTAGTCGGGGTAGACACAGATACGCAGTATTTT	CASSLVGVDTDTQYF
TRBV15	TRBD1	.	TRBJ2-7	TGTGCCACCAGCAGGGACAGGGCCCTAGAATTAACCTACGAGCAGTACTTC	CATSRDRALELTYEQYF
TRBV5-6	TRBD1	.	TRBJ1-2	TGTGCCAGCACCCAGGGGGTTGATAGGGACAGGGATCATGGCTACACCTTC	CASTQGVDRDRDHGYTF
TRBV3-1/TRBV3-2	.	.	TRBJ1-4	TGTGCCAGCAGCCAAACGGCCGGAGTTGGGAAACTGTTTTTT	CASSQTAGVGKLFF
TRBV5-1	.	.	TRBJ2-1	TGCGCCAGCAGCTTAGGGGTACATGAGCAGTTCTTC	CASSLGVHEQFF
TRBV6-5	TRBD1	.	TRBJ1-4	TGTGCCAGCAGCCCCTTGGGACAGAGTGAGGAAAAACTGTTTTTT	CASSPLGQSEEKLFF
TRBV5-1	.	once	TRBJ1-1	TGCGCCAGCAGCTTGGTTGGCTTTGGGCTACAGGGTGAAGCTTTCTTT	CASSLVGFGLQGEAFF
TRBV27	TRBD2	.	TRBJ2-7	TGTGCCAGCAGTTTTGGCGGGAGCTACGAGCAGTACTTC	CASSFGGSYEQYF
TRBV3-1/TRBV3-2	.	.	TRBJ2-1	TGTGCCAGCAGCCAAGGGAGCGGGGAGCAGTTCTTC	CASSQGSGEQFF
TRBV7-2	.	.	TRBJ2-1	TGTGCCAGCAGCTTAGGGGGGCGGATCAACAATGAGCAGTTCTTC	CASSLGGRINNEQFF
TRBV6-2/TRBV6-3	TRBD2	few	TRBJ2-1	TGTGCCAGCAGTTACATCCTAGCGGGAGGGAATGAGCAGTTCTTC	CASSYILAGGNEQFF
TRBV13	.	few	TRBJ2-1	TGTGCCAGCAGCTTTAGCGGAACTGAGCAGTTCTTC	CASSFSGTEQFF
TRBV6-5	TRBD2	.	TRBJ2-7	TGTGCCAGCAGTAGGGAGGGTCGCAACGAGCAGTACTTC	CASSREGRNEQYF
TRBV7-2	TRBD2	.	TRBJ2-5	TGTGCCAGCAGTTCCGGGACTAGCGGGGGAGAGACCCAGTACTTC	CASSSGTSGGETQYF
TRBV29-1	TRBD2	.	TRBJ2-7	TGCAGCGTTGGGCCTAGCGGAAACTACGAGCAGTACTTC	CSVGPSGNYEQYF
TRBV7-9	.	.	TRBJ2-5	TGTGCCAGCAGCTTATTCGGGACTCAACAAGAGACCCAGTACTTC	CASSLFGTQQETQYF
TRBV24-1	.	few	TRBJ1-2	TGTGCCACCAGTGAATCTGGAGCATATGGCTACACCTTC	CATSESGAYGYTF
TRBV7-2	TRBD1	.	TRBJ1-2	TGTGCCAGCAGCAGGGACAGAGCTAACTATGGCTACACCTTC	CASSRDRANYGYTF
TRBV5-1	TRBD1	many	TRBJ1-5	TGCGCCAGCAGCTCGACAGGGATGAGCAATCAGCCCCAGCATTTT	CASSSTGMSNQPQHF
TRBV7-9	TRBD2	.	TRBJ2-7	TGTGCCACCACTGGACTAGCGGGAGGCTGGGAGCAGTACTTC	CATTGLAGGWEQYF
TRBV18	TRBD1	few	TRBJ1-2	TGTGCCAGCTCATTGACAGGGGACAGGAATTATGGCTACACCTTC	CASSLTGDRNYGYTF
TRBV9	TRBD2	.	TRBJ2-3	TGTGCCAGCAGCGTTAGTCTAGCGGGGACAGATACGCAGTATTTT	CASSVSLAGTDTQYF
TRBV24-1	.	once	TRBJ2-1	TGTGCCACCAGTGATCCCGGAGCGAGCTCCTACAATGAGCAGTTCTTC	CATSDPGASSYNEQFF
TRBV6-6	TRBD1	.	TRBJ1-5	TGTGCCAGCAGATCCTCAGGGGGCGAGGGGCCCCAGCATTTT	CASRSSGGEGPQHF
TRBV15	.	.	TRBJ1-3	TGTGCCACCAGCAGGGGGCTTGGAAACACCATATATTTT	CATSRGLGNTIYF
TRBV2	.	.	TRBJ1-1	TGTGCCAGCAGTGATGGCGGGAATCGGAACACTGAAGCTTTCTTT	CASSDGGNRNTEAFF
TRBV25-1	TRBD2	.	TRBJ2-1	TGTGCCAGCAGTGTCCTAGCGGGAAATGAGCAGTTCTTC	CASSVLAGNEQFF
TRBV11-2	TRBD2	.	TRBJ2-1	TGTGCCAGCAGCTCACTAGCGGGGTACAATGAGCAGTTCTTC	CASSSLAGYNEQFF
TRBV7-9	.	few	TRBJ1-3	TGTGCCAGCAGCTTCTCAGGGTCTGGAAACACCATATATTTT	CASSFSGSGNTIYF
TRBV5-4	TRBD2	.	TRBJ2-1	TGTGCCAGCAGCTTGGTCGGGGGGAGGGAGCAGTTCTTC	CASSLVGGREQFF
TRBV11-3	TRBD2	.	TRBJ2-1	TGTGCCAGCAGCCCGGGGGGGGCAGATGAGCAGTTCTTC	CASSPGGADEQFF
TRBV4-3	TRBD1	.	TRBJ2-3	TGCGCCAGCAGCCAAAAGACAGGGCTGGCAGATACGCAGTATTTT	CASSQKTGLADTQYF
TRBV6-2/TRBV6-3	.	.	TRBJ2-5	TGTGCCAGCAGTTTCGGGGAGACCCAGTACTTC	CASSFGETQYF
TRBV18	.	.	TRBJ2-3	TGTGCCAGCTCCCCGGCTGAGCGTACGCAGTATTTT	CASSPAERTQYF
TRBV29-1	TRBD2	.	TRBJ2-3	TGCAGCGTTGGGGCGGGAGGGCCTACAGATACGCAGTATTTT	CSVGAGGPTDTQYF
TRBV18	.	once	TRBJ1-1	TGTGCCAGCTCACCACCGGGGAGTGGTCAGTTTGGAGCTTTCTTT	CASSPPGSGQFGAFF
TRBV7-9	.	.	TRBJ1-1	TGTGCCAGCAGAAGTGCAACAGGGACGACGGGGACCGGAGCTTTCTTT	CASRSATGTTGTGAFF
TRBV28	.	.	TRBJ2-3	TGTGCCAGCAGTAGGAGGCAGTTTCACTCAGATACGCAGTATTTT	CASSRRQFHSDTQYF
TRBV21-1	.	.	TRBJ1-1	TGTGCCAGCAGACCGACAGGGAGGAACACTGAAGCTTTCTTT	CASRPTGRNTEAFF
TRBV9	TRBD2	.	TRBJ2-3	TGTGCCAGCAGCGTAGCAACAGGACTAGCGGAGAACACAGATACGCAGTATTTT	CASSVATGLAENTDTQYF
TRBV5-5	.	once	TRBJ2-2	TGTGCCAGCAGCTTGTTGTATCGGGTGAACACCGGGGAGCTGTTTTTT	CASSLLYRVNTGELFF
TRBV6-5	.	.	TRBJ2-1	TGTGCCAGCAGTAAAACTACGTTGCATGAGCAGTTCTTC	CASSKTTLHEQFF